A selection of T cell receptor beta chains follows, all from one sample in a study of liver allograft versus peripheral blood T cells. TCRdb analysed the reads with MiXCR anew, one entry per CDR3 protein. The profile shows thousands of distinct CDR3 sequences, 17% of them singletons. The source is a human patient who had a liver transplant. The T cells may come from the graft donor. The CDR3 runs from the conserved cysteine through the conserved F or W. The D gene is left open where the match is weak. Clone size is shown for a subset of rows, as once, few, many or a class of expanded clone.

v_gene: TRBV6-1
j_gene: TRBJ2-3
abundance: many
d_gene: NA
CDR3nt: TGTGCCAGCAGCCGGGACCCTCGTAATACGCAGTATTTT
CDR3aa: CASSRDPRNTQYF

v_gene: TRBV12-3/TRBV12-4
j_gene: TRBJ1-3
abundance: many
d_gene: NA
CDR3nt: TGTGCCAGCAGTTTCGGAAACACCATATATTTT
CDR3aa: CASSFGNTIYF

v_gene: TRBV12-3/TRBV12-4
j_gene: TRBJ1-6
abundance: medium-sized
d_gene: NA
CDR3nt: TGTGCCAGCAGTCCCCAGGGAGGGGGTGGTTCACCCCTCCACTTT
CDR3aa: CASSPQGGGGSPLHF

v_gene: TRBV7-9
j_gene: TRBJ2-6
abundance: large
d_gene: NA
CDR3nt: TGTGCCAGCAGCTTAACCCGATATTCTGGGGCCAACGTCCTGACTTTC
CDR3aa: CASSLTRYSGANVLTF

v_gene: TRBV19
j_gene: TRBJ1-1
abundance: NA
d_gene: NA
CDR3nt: TGTGCCAGTAGTATAGGAGCCTTGGGCAACACTGAAGCTTTCTTT
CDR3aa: CASSIGALGNTEAFF

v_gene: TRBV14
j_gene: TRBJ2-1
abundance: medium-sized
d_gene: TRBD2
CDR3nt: TGTGCCAGCAGTCCAGGACTAGCGGGAGTCAGGTCCTACAATGAGCAGTTCTTC
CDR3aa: CASSPGLAGVRSYNEQFF

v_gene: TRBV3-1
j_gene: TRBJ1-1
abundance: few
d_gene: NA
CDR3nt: TGTGCCAGCAGCCAACGCCGGGCCGGGGACACTGAAGCTTTCTTT
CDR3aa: CASSQRRAGDTEAFF

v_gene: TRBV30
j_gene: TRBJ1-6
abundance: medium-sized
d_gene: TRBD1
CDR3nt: TGTGCCTGGAGGCGGCCCTACAGGGGAAAAGAAAATTCACCCCTCCACTTT
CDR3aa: CAWRRPYRGKENSPLHF

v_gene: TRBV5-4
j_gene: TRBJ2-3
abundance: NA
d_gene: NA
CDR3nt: TGTGCCAGCAGCCAGCCCAGTCCTGGTACAGATACGCAGTATTTT
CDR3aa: CASSQPSPGTDTQYF

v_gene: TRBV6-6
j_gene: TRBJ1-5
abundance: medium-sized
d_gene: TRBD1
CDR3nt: TGTGCCAGCAGTAAATCCGGGACAGGGGTCCAGCCCCAGCATTTT
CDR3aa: CASSKSGTGVQPQHF

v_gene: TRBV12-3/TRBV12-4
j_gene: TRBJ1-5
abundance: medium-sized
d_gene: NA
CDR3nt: TGTGCCAGCAGTTTTGGGGCAGGGGGCAATCAGCCCCAGCATTTT
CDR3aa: CASSFGAGGNQPQHF

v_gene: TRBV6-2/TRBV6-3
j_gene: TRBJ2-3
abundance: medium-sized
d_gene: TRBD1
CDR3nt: TGTGCCAGCAGTTATAGGGACAGAACTAGCACAGATACGCAGTATTTT
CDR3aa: CASSYRDRTSTDTQYF

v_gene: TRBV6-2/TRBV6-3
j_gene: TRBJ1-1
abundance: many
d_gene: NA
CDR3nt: TGTGCCAGCAGCCCCTCACAGGGTCGCACTGAAGCTTTCTTT
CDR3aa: CASSPSQGRTEAFF

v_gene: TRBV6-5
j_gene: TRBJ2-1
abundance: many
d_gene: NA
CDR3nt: TGTGCCAGCAGTTACTCGGGAGGAACTCTCAATGAGCAGTTCTTC
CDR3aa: CASSYSGGTLNEQFF

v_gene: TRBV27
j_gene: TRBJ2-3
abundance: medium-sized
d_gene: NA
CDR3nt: TGTGCCAGCAGTTTATGGAGCACAGATACGCAGTATTTT
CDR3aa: CASSLWSTDTQYF

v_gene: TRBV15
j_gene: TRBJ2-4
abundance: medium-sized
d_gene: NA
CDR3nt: TGTGCCACCAGCAGGGTTGGAGCCAAAAACATTCAGTACTTC
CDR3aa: CATSRVGAKNIQYF

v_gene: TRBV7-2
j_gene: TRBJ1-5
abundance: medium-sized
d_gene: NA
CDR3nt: TGTGCCAGCAGCTATCTACCTGGGCAGCGAGGCAATCAGCCCCAGCATTTT
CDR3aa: CASSYLPGQRGNQPQHF

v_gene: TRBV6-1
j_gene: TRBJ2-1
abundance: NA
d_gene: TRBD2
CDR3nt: TGTGCCAGCAGGGAGACTAGCGGTGAGCAGTTCTTC
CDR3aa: CASRETSGEQFF

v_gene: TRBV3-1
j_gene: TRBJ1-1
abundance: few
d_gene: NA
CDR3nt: TGTGCCAGCAGCCTCCTTGCCGGGAATGAAGCTTTCTTT
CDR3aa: CASSLLAGNEAFF

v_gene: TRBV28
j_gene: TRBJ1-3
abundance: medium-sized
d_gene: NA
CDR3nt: TGTGCCAGCAGTCTCAGGGGTCCCTCTGGAAACACCATATATTTT
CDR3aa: CASSLRGPSGNTIYF

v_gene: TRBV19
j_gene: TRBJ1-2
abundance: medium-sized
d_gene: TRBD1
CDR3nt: TGTGCCAGTAGTATAGCCGACAGGGGCCCCTATGGCTACACCTTC
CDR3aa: CASSIADRGPYGYTF

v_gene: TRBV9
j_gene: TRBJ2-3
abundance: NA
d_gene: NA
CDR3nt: TGTGCCAGCAGCGTAGCGACACCCCTCGATACGCAGTATTTT
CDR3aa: CASSVATPLDTQYF

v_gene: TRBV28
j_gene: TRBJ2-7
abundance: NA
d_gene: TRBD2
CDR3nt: TGTGCCAGCAGCCACACCTGGGGAGGGACTAGCAGAAAAAGCTCCTACGAGCAGTACTTC
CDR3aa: CASSHTWGGTSRKSSYEQYF

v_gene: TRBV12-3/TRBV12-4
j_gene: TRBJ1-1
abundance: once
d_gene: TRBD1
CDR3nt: TGTGCCAGCAGCCCCCACAGGGGCCAAGGGAACACTGAAGCTTTCTTT
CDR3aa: CASSPHRGQGNTEAFF

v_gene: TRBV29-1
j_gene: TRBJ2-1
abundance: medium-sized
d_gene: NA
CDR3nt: TGCAGCGTCTGGGGTAGCTCCTACAATGAGCAGTTCTTC
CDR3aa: CSVWGSSYNEQFF

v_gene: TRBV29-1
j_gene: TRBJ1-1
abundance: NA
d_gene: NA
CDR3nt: TGCAGCGTTCGGAGGGGAAGCGCTGAAGCTTTCTTT
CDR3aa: CSVRRGSAEAFF

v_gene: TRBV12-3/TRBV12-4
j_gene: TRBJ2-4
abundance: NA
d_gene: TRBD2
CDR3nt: TGTGCCAGCAGTTTTAGCGGGTCAAAAAACATTCAGTACTTC
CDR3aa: CASSFSGSKNIQYF

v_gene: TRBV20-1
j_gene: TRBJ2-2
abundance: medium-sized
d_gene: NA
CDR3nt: TGCAGTGCTAGTACAGGCGCGAACACCGGGGAGCTGTTTTTT
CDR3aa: CSASTGANTGELFF

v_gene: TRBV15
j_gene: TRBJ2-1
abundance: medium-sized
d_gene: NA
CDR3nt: TGTGCCACCAGCAGAGATCTCAGCGTCAATGAGCAGTTCTTC
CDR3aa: CATSRDLSVNEQFF

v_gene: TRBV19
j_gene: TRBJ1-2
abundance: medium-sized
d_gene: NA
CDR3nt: TGTGCCAGTAGTAATTGGGACGGACGATATTATGGCTACACCTTC
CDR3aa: CASSNWDGRYYGYTF

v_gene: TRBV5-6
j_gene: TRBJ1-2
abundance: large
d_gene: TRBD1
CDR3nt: TGTGCCAGCAGCTCATTGGGACAGGGTGAAGACTATGGCTACACCTTC
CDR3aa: CASSSLGQGEDYGYTF

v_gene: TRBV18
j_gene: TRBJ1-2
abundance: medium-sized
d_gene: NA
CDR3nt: TGTGCCAGCTCACCGGTGGTCAACTCACCCTATGGCTACACCTTC
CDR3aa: CASSPVVNSPYGYTF

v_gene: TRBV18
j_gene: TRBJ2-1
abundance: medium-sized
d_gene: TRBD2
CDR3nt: TGTGCCAGCCGGGGACTAGCAGTCTACAATGAGCAGTTCTTC
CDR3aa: CASRGLAVYNEQFF

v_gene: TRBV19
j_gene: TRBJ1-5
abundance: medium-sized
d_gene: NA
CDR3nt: TGTGCCAGTAGAATGGGCAATCAGCCCCAGCATTTT
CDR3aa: CASRMGNQPQHF

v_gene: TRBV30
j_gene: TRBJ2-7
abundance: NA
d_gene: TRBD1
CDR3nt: TGTGCCTGGGGGGACAGTCCACTCTACGAGCAGTACTTC
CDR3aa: CAWGDSPLYEQYF